This is a list of T cell receptor beta chains from one sample in a study of T cell repertoires in cytomegalovirus infection. TCRdb independently ran MiXCR on the reads; one entry per CDR3 protein. The table records about 530,000 distinct CDR3 sequences, about 30% of them present only once. Sequencing input: PBMCs. These TCRs come from a human donor in good health (CMV status not recorded). Some clones in this sample may be carry-over from other donors' samples. CDR3s include the opening cysteine and the closing phenylalanine or tryptophan. D genes are given only for firm matches. The size entry is marked missing in some rows and otherwise reads once, few, many or a size class.

D gene | J gene | clone size | V gene | CDR3 DNA | CDR3 protein
- | TRBJ2-5 | many | TRBV11-2 | TGTGCCAGCAGCTCTACCTTCCTTAACCCCCAAGAGACCCAGTACTTC | CASSSTFLNPQETQYF
TRBD1 | TRBJ1-4 | few | TRBV7-2 | TGTGCCAGCAGCCCCGGACAGGGGTCCAGGATTGCAACTAATGAAAAACTGTTTTTT | CASSPGQGSRIATNEKLFF
- | TRBJ2-2 | - | TRBV7-3 | TGTGCCAGCAGCTTAATTCCCCCCGGGGAGCTGTTTTTT | CASSLIPPGELFF
- | TRBJ2-7 | many | TRBV20-1 | TGCAGTGCGGCTCGAGACGGCGGGAAAATGGACGAGCAGTACTTC | CSAARDGGKMDEQYF
- | TRBJ1-1 | - | TRBV29-1 | TGCAGCGTTGGTAGGGACGGCCCGGGAGGGACTGAAGCTTTCTTT | CSVGRDGPGGTEAFF
TRBD2 | TRBJ2-7 | few | TRBV7-4 | TGTGCCAGCAGCCCCCGGGAGGGAGGAGGTTACGAGCAGTACTTC | CASSPREGGGYEQYF
- | TRBJ2-1 | - | TRBV2 | TGTGCCAGCAGTGAAGGAAGATACAATGAGCAGTTCTTC | CASSEGRYNEQFF
- | TRBJ2-1 | - | TRBV6-6 | TGTGCCAGCAGTTACTCGATAGCTAGCTGGGTCTATGAGCAGTTCTTC | CASSYSIASWVYEQFF
TRBD1 | TRBJ1-1 | once | TRBV19 | TGTGCCAGTGGACTACAGGGGGAAAGAGCTTTCTTT | CASGLQGERAFF
- | TRBJ1-1 | few | TRBV5-6 | TGTGCCAGCAGACGGGGACGGCCGAACACTGAAGCTTTCTTT | CASRRGRPNTEAFF
- | TRBJ2-6 | - | TRBV5-6 | TGTGCCAGCAGCCCGGGGACATCCCACGTCCTGACTTTC | CASSPGTSHVLTF
- | TRBJ1-6 | many | TRBV11-3 | TGTGCCAGCAGGTTATCCGGGGCCCGGCCGGCAATATCCAATTCACCCCTCCACTTT | CASRLSGARPAISNSPLHF
- | TRBJ2-3 | - | TRBV7-2 | TGTGCCAGCAGCTTAGCGCGGGGTAGCGGTACAGATACGCAGTATTTT | CASSLARGSGTDTQYF
- | TRBJ1-1 | - | TRBV5-5 | TGTGCCAGCAGCTTATCTGTGGGGCTGAGCACTGAAGCTTTCTTT | CASSLSVGLSTEAFF
TRBD2 | TRBJ2-1 | - | TRBV7-6 | TGTGCCAGCAGCTTAGGTAGCGTCCGGGGGGACAATGAGCAGTTCTTC | CASSLGSVRGDNEQFF
- | TRBJ2-5 | - | TRBV12-5 | TGTGCTAGTGGTCCCTCCGGTGGGGGCCGGGAGACCCAGTACTTC | CASGPSGGGRETQYF
TRBD1 | TRBJ1-3 | many | TRBV7-2 | TGTGCCAGCAGCATGGACAGGGGGTCTGGAAACACCATATATTTT | CASSMDRGSGNTIYF
TRBD1 | TRBJ2-7 | many | TRBV27 | TGTGCCAGCAGTCATAAGGGGGCTCTCTACGAGCAGTACTTC | CASSHKGALYEQYF
- | TRBJ2-5 | - | TRBV28 | TGTGCCAGCAGTCTGTACTCCCGGACAGTAGAGACCCAGTACTTC | CASSLYSRTVETQYF
TRBD2 | TRBJ2-5 | - | TRBV30 | TGTGCCTGGAGTGTGCCCCCCGGGGGGAGAGGGGCAGAGACCCAGTACTTC | CAWSVPPGGRGAETQYF
TRBD2 | TRBJ2-1 | - | TRBV12-3/TRBV12-4 | TGTGCCAGCAGTTATGGGCTAGCGGGATCATATGAGCAGTTCTTC | CASSYGLAGSYEQFF
TRBD2 | TRBJ2-3 | - | TRBV27 | TGTGCCAGCAGTTTCCTTCTAGCGGGAGTAGGCACAGATACGCAGTATTTT | CASSFLLAGVGTDTQYF
TRBD2 | TRBJ2-1 | many | TRBV11-2 | TGTGCCAGCAGCTTAGATAGCGGGGTGCCCAATGAGCAGTTCTTC | CASSLDSGVPNEQFF
- | TRBJ2-1 | - | TRBV20-1 | TGCAGTGCTAGAGATCGCCGGAGGAGCTCCTACAATGAGCAGTTCTTC | CSARDRRRSSYNEQFF
TRBD2 | TRBJ2-7 | - | TRBV4-3 | TGCGCCAGCAGCCAAGATGGAGCGGGGCGATACGAGCAGTACTTC | CASSQDGAGRYEQYF
- | TRBJ1-4 | many | TRBV7-8 | TGTGCCAGCAGCCTCACTAGACCTAATGAAAAACTGTTTTTT | CASSLTRPNEKLFF
- | TRBJ1-2 | - | TRBV28 | TGTGCCAGCAGTGACGGGACACCTTATGGCTACACCTTC | CASSDGTPYGYTF
TRBD1 | TRBJ2-2 | - | TRBV19 | TGTGCCAGTAGTTTACAGGGGGCGAAGCTGTTTTTT | CASSLQGAKLFF
- | TRBJ1-5 | few | TRBV12-3/TRBV12-4 | TGTGCCAGCAGTTCCAACCGAAGGGGAATCCAGCCCCAGCATTTT | CASSSNRRGIQPQHF
- | TRBJ1-3 | - | TRBV6-6 | TGTGCCAGCTCTCCGCGGAGGGTTTTGGCGAGTGACACCATATATTTT | CASSPRRVLASDTIYF
- | TRBJ1-2 | once | TRBV6-4 | TGTGCCAGCAGTGCTCAGGGGAGCTATGGCTACACCTTC | CASSAQGSYGYTF
- | TRBJ2-1 | - | TRBV19 | TGTGCCAGTAGTACCCGGGACCTTCCGACTGAGCAGTTCTTC | CASSTRDLPTEQFF
TRBD2 | TRBJ2-2 | - | TRBV6-5 | TGTGCCAGCAGTTCCTTCCCCTTTCTAGCGGGGGACGCTTCGAACACCGGGGAGCTGTTTTTT | CASSSFPFLAGDASNTGELFF
- | TRBJ2-1 | - | TRBV18 | TGTGCCAGCTCACCACTTGGCGTGTCCACTCTTAGCTCCTACAATGAGCAGTTCTTC | CASSPLGVSTLSSYNEQFF
- | TRBJ1-2 | few | TRBV19 | TGTGCCAGTAGTATAGATCCGACTGTCGCATATGGCTACACCTTC | CASSIDPTVAYGYTF
- | TRBJ1-3 | once | TRBV7-6 | TGTGCCAGCAGATTAGCCCACCTCGGACAATCTGGAAACACCATATATTTT | CASRLAHLGQSGNTIYF
TRBD1 | TRBJ1-4 | - | TRBV20-1 | TGCAGTGCTAGACCCCGCGGGACAGGGTTTGAAAAACTGTTTTTT | CSARPRGTGFEKLFF
- | TRBJ2-1 | few | TRBV28 | TGTGCCAGCAGAGTGGTAGGGACGGACCGGTTTTCCGATGAGCAGTTCTTC | CASRVVGTDRFSDEQFF
- | TRBJ2-3 | few | TRBV19 | TGTGCCAGTACCAAGGCGGGGGCCACAGATACGCAGTATTTT | CASTKAGATDTQYF
- | TRBJ2-7 | few | TRBV10-3 | TGTGCCATCCTTAATGAGGGGGTCCACGAGCAGTACTTC | CAILNEGVHEQYF
TRBD1 | TRBJ2-5 | many | TRBV7-2 | TGTGCCAGCAGCTGGGACAGGGGAGAGACCCAGTACTTC | CASSWDRGETQYF
TRBD1 | TRBJ1-3 | - | TRBV12-3/TRBV12-4 | TGTGCCAGCAGCCCCGGACAGGCGAACACCATATATTTT | CASSPGQANTIYF